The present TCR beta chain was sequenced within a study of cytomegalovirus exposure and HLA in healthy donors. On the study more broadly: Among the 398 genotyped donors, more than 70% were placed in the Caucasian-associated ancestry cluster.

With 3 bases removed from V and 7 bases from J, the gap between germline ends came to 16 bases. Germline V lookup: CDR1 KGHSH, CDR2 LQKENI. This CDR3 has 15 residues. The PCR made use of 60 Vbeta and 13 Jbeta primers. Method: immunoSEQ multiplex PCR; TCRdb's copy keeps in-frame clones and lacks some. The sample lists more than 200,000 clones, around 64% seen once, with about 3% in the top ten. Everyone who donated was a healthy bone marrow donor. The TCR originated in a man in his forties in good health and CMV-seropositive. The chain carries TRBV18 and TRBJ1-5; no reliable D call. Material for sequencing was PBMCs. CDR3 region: CASSPRGREGQPQHF. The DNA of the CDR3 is TGTGCCAGCTCACCTCGGGGAAGGGAAGGACAGCCCCAGCATTTT.